This passage covers 27 T cell receptor beta chains from one sample sequenced in a study of T-cell reconstitution after alpha-beta-depleted transplantation in children. Preparation of the TCRbeta library used unique molecular identifiers. One entry per CDR3 protein, called by TCRdb with MiXCR from the PCR reads. The data show roughly 250,000 distinct CDR3 sequences, approximately 8% seen once. This specimen consisted of PBMCs, mostly from graft donor cells, obtained 180 days after TCRalphabeta/CD19-depleted stem cell transplant. The receptors derive from a male patient between 10 and 17 years old who had a stem cell transplant for acute lymphoblastic leukemia, so the T cells may come from the graft donor.

This clonotype occurred many times. The genes are TRBV12-3 or TRBV12-4 and TRBJ2-1, with D maybe TRBD1 (5 bases). The ends were cut back, 5 bases at V and 2 bases at J, with 7 bases in the middle. There are 13 residues in the CDR3. The DNA for the CDR3 is TGTGCCAGCAGTCGCAGGGCCTACAATGAGCAGTTCTTC. This gives the protein CASSRRAYNEQFF.

This clonotype has at least ten counts. This rearrangement joins TRBV7-2 to TRBJ2-7, with 8 positions matching TRBD1. There are 14 residues in the CDR3. The germline V gene encodes CDR1 SGHTA and CDR2 FQGNSA. V lost 0 bases and J lost 11; bases outside the gene matches: 9. CDR3 sequence (DNA): TGTGCCAGCAGCTTAGCGCGAGACAGGGGAGTGAAGTACTTC. Its translation is CASSLARDRGVKYF. The variable domain in full, with the rest retrieved from reference TRBV7-2 and TRBJ2-7, is GAGVSQSPSNKVTEKGKDVELRCDPISGHTALYWYRQSLGQGLEFLIYFQGNSAPDKSGLPSDRFSAERTGGSVSTLTIQRTQQEDSAVYLCASSLARDRGVKYFGPGTRLTVT.

This clonotype has ten or more counts. The V call is TRBV29-1, the J call TRBJ2-2; no clear D gene. The ends were cut back, 6 bases at V and 2 bases at J, with 10 bases in the middle. This CDR3 has 13 residues. In germline, CDR1 is SQVTM, CDR2 ANQGSEA. CDR3 region: CSVKGINTGELFF. CDR3 DNA sequence: TGCAGCGTGAAAGGGATTAACACCGGGGAGCTGTTTTTT.

Concerning this clonotype: A much larger clone lies one base from this, so it may be a read error. This sequence joins TRBV7-2 and TRBJ2-2; D is uncertain. The CDR3 length is 15 residues. Germline V CDR1 and CDR2: SGHTA, FQGNSA. CDR3 protein: CVSSPAIRPTGELFF. In nucleotides, the CDR3 is TGTGTCAGCAGCCCAGCGATCAGACCCACCGGGGAGCTGTTTTTT.

This clonotype was picked up many times. The rearrangement links TRBV27 to TRBJ2-4; 9 bases match TRBD1. Germline loops: CDR1 MNHEY, CDR2 SMNVEV (reference sequence). The length of the CDR3 is 13 residues. V shed 3 bases, J shed 7 bases, and the junction held 1 base outside the gene matches. The CDR3 loop reads CASSFGTGNIQYF. DNA of the CDR3: TGTGCCAGCAGTTTTGGGACAGGGAACATTCAGTACTTC.

On this clonotype itself: A much larger clonotype is one base distant, so this may be a read error. The missing conserved phenylalanine or tryptophan at the end of this CDR3 makes a read error likely. The chain couples TRBV4-2 to TRBJ2-3, with 13 positions matching TRBD2. CDR3 length equals 19 residues. Germline-derived CDR1 and CDR2 are LGHNA and YNFKEQ. V lost 4 bases, J lost 5 bases, and 15 bases stayed unmatched. The chain's CDR3 is CASSRLAGGPWGIGDTQYY. The CDR3 bases are TGTGCCAGCAGCCGACTAGCGGGGGGCCCCTGGGGAATCGGAGATACGCAGTATTAT.

This clonotype was observed at least ten times. The chain employs TRBV24-1 and TRBJ2-3; D is ambiguous. The CDR3 length is 14 residues. Germline V gene lookup returns CDR1 KGHDR and CDR2 SFDVKD. With 2 bases removed from V and 5 bases from J, the gap between germline ends came to 10 bases. The CDR3 is CATSDSGSLDTQYF. CDR3 sequence (DNA): TGTGCCACCAGTGATTCGGGTAGCTTAGATACGCAGTATTTT.

This clonotype was found many times. The chain carries TRBV28 and TRBJ1-2; 7 nucleotides agree with TRBD1. Germline values: CDR1 MDHEN, CDR2 SYDVKM. The CDR3 has 14 residues. The ends lost 4 bases at V and 3 bases at J; junction bases unmatched: 5. CDR3 amino acids: CASSSRGEDYGYTF. CDR3 nucleotides: TGTGCCAGCAGTTCCAGGGGGGAGGACTATGGCTACACCTTC.

In this sample, this clonotype turned up many times. J is TRBJ2-7 and V is TRBV3-1; the D call may be TRBD1 or TRBD2 (5 bases each). The CDR3 is 17 residues long. Germline V CDR1 and CDR2: LGHDT, YNNKEL (reference sequence). V was trimmed by 8 bases and J by 12 bases, leaving 35 bases between them. The CDR3 is CASPTRTSGTGRRRGYF. CDR3 bases: TGTGCCAGCCCCACACGAACCTCCGGTACGGGACGGAGGAGAGGGTACTTC.

Ten or more counts support this clonotype. This sequence joins TRBV7-9 and TRBJ1-1, with TRBD1 matching 10 bases. Looked up from germline, CDR1 is SEHNR and CDR2 is FQNEAQ (reference sequence). Germline trimming cut 3 bases from V and 1 base from J; bases unmatched to any gene: 2. The CDR3 is 15 residues long. The CDR3 spells CASSLGTGANTEAFF. In DNA form, the CDR3 reads TGTGCCAGCAGCTTGGGGACAGGGGCGAACACTGAAGCTTTCTTT.

As regards this clonotype: This may be a read error: a much more frequent sequence differs by one nucleotide. The J gene is TRBJ1-1, the V gene TRBV7-3; no clear D. CDR3 length: 18 amino acids. CDR1 is SGHTA, CDR2 FQGTGA, per germline. V lost 0 bases, J lost 2 bases, and 19 bases lay in between. The CDR3 sequence: CASSLTFIVLGFNTEAFF. The CDR3 nucleotides are TGTGCCAGCAGCTTAACATTTATAGTTTTGGGATTTAACACTGAAGCTTTCTTT.

This clonotype has at least ten counts. The rearrangement joins TRBV6-1 to TRBJ2-7; possibly TRBD2 for D (6 bases). The CDR3 covers 14 residues. CDR1 is MNHNS, CDR2 SASEGT, per germline. Trimming left V 10 bases short and J 0 bases short, with 16 bases between. The CDR3 nucleotides are TGTGCCACCACCCGTACGGGGGTCTCCTACGAGCAGTACTTC. This codes for CATTRTGVSYEQYF.

This clonotype has at least ten counts. This chain joins TRBV12-3 or TRBV12-4 and TRBJ1-2; D not resolved. This CDR3 contains 14 residues. Trimming stripped 7 bases from V and 8 bases from J, with 20 bases between. This CDR3 is CASTIRDRDRGYTF. In nucleotides, the CDR3 is TGTGCCAGCACCATCCGGGATAGGGATAGGGGCTACACCTTC.

This clonotype was counted ten times or more. The V gene is TRBV6-2 or TRBV6-3, the J gene TRBJ2-5; possible D gene TRBD2, 6 bases. V lost 1 base to trimming and J lost 3 bases, with 12 bases between them. Germline CDR1 MNHEY, CDR2 SVGEGT. The CDR3 spans 15 residues. The CDR3 is CASSYLRGLEETQYF. In DNA, the CDR3 is TGTGCCAGCAGTTACTTGCGGGGCCTAGAAGAGACCCAGTACTTC.

This clonotype has ten or more counts. This chain uses TRBV2 with TRBJ1-6, with 7 bases matching TRBD1. The V and J ends lost 7 bases and 0 bases, in that order; junction bases with no gene match: 3. Germline V gene sequence: CDR1 SNHLY, CDR2 FYNNEI. The CDR3 has 15 amino acids. The CDR3 is CASTDRPSYNSPLHF. The CDR3, as DNA: TGTGCCAGCACGGACAGGCCCTCCTATAATTCACCCCTCCACTTT.

The chain carries TRBV11-2 and TRBJ2-1; 8 bases map to TRBD1. V dropped 5 bases and J dropped 5; count of bases not matched to a gene: 17. Germline V gene sequence: CDR1 SGHAT, CDR2 FQNNGV. The length of the CDR3 is 18 residues. CDR3 amino acids: CASSPRTGSSVANNEQFF. CDR3 coding DNA: TGTGCCAGCAGCCCCCGGACAGGGAGTAGCGTTGCGAACAATGAGCAGTTCTTC.

This clonotype was counted a few times. The chain couples TRBV5-1 to TRBJ2-1; 10 positions match TRBD1. This CDR3 is 15 amino acids long. Trimming at V came to 0 bases and at J to 7 bases, leaving 4 bases not matched to a gene. Germline V lookup: CDR1 SGHRS, CDR2 YFSETQ. The CDR3, as DNA: TGCGCCAGCAGCTTGGGACAGGGGGCATGGAATGAGCAGTTCTTC. Its protein product is CASSLGQGAWNEQFF.

This clonotype was seen ten or more times. The gene calls are TRBV7-6 and TRBJ2-2, with TRBD1 matching over 9 bases. This CDR3 spans 15 amino acids. J was trimmed by 5 bases and V by 5 bases; bases with no gene match: 6. Germline V gene lookup returns CDR1 SGHVS and CDR2 FNYEAQ. CDR3 amino acids: CASSPRGQGTGELFF. CDR3 coding DNA: TGTGCCAGCAGCCCCAGGGGACAGGGAACCGGGGAGCTGTTTTTT.

This clonotype was observed at least ten times. The chain couples TRBV20-1 to TRBJ2-7; D may match TRBD1 or TRBD2 (5 bases each). The CDR3 length is 12 residues. Germline lookup yields CDR1 DFQATT and CDR2 SNEGSKA (reference sequence). V dropped 3 bases and J dropped 3 bases, with 9 bases sitting between them. The CDR3 DNA reads TGCAGTGCTAGCCCAGGGAGCTACGAGCAGTACTTC. Encoded protein: CSASPGSYEQYF.

Many counts were recorded for this clonotype. This chain's CDR3 is CASSLLLAGVQGEQFF. The CDR3 region has the DNA TGTGCCAGCAGCTTATTGTTAGCGGGAGTCCAGGGTGAGCAGTTCTTC. This chain joins TRBV11-2 and TRBJ2-1; TRBD2 matches at 9 bases. Germline CDR1 is SGHAT and CDR2 is FQNNGV. The CDR3 totals 16 residues. The ends lost 2 bases at V and 9 bases at J; junction bases unmatched: 11.

This clonotype was found many times. The genes are TRBV7-7 and TRBJ2-2; unclear D gene. The CDR3 runs 14 residues. CDR1 is SSHAT and CDR2 is FNYEAQ in the germline V gene (reference sequence). V was shortened by 5 bases and J by 6 bases, with 13 bases between the two germline ends. The DNA for the CDR3 is TGTGCCAGCAGCCCCCAAGGTCCGTCCGGGGAGCTGTTTTTT. Amino acid sequence: CASSPQGPSGELFF.

The sample holds many counts of this clonotype. The rearrangement links TRBV12-3 or TRBV12-4 to TRBJ1-5, with 8 bases that match TRBD1. The CDR3 runs 17 residues. Trimming removed 2 bases from V and 6 bases from J; junction bases left unmatched: 12. The CDR3 sequence is CASSLYYGTGGVQPQHF. The CDR3 DNA is TGTGCCAGCAGTTTATATTACGGGACAGGAGGTGTTCAGCCCCAGCATTTT.

DNA for the CDR3: TGCGCCAGCAGCCAAGAATATGGAGTTCAAGGGAACACTGAAGCTTTCTTT. This sequence encodes CASSQEYGVQGNTEAFF. V and J are TRBV4-1 and TRBJ1-1; D call uncertain. CDR3 length equals 17 residues. CDR1 is MGHRA and CDR2 is YSYEKL in the germline V gene. V was trimmed by 0 bases and J by 1 base, leaving 15 bases between them.

This clonotype was counted ten times or more. The rearrangement links TRBV7-6 to TRBJ1-5; TRBD1 agrees at 7 bases. The CDR3 is 15 amino acids. The germline gives CDR1 SGHVS, CDR2 FNYEAQ. V lost 3 bases to trimming and J lost 6 bases; unmatched junction nucleotides: 8. CDR3: CASSLLGGGTQPQHF. The CDR3 DNA sequence: TGTGCCAGCAGCTTGTTGGGAGGGGGCACTCAGCCCCAGCATTTT.

The chain links TRBV11-3 to TRBJ2-2, with 10 bases that match TRBD1. J lost 4 bases, V lost 3 bases, and 2 bases had no gene match. Per the germline V gene, CDR1 is SGHNT and CDR2 is YENEEA. The CDR3 totals 15 residues. DNA for the CDR3: TGTGCCAGCAGCTTCGGGACAGGGGTCACCGGGGAGCTGTTTTTT. Encoded protein: CASSFGTGVTGELFF. Full variable domain (missing parts from reference TRBV11-3 and TRBJ2-2): EAGVVQSPRYKIIEKKQPVAFWCNPISGHNTLYWYLQNLGQGPELLIRYENEEAVDDSQLPKDRFSAERLKGVDSTLKIQPAELGDSAVYLCASSFGTGVTGELFFGEGSRLTVL.

This clonotype showed up many times. The DNA for the CDR3 is TGTGCCAGCAGCCGGGCCCTCTATGGCTACACCTTC. Its translation is CASSRALYGYTF. This rearrangement joins TRBV7-3 to TRBJ1-2; no definite D call. Germline V CDR1 and CDR2: SGHTA, FQGTGA. The CDR3 runs 12 residues. Trimming stripped 5 bases from V and 4 bases from J, with 8 bases between.

This clonotype was recorded many times. The rearrangement uses TRBV7-2 and TRBJ1-1; a possible D gene is TRBD1 (5 bases). The CDR3 loop spans 13 amino acids. V was trimmed by 1 base and J by 8 bases, leaving 11 bases between them. The V gene's germline CDR1 is SGHTA and CDR2 FQGNSA. CDR3 in DNA: TGTGCCAGCAGCTTAGTTGGGGGAATGGAAGCTTTCTTT. Translated, it gives CASSLVGGMEAFF.